This TCR beta chain was captured by sequencing in a study of blood T cells in healthy people across ages. Overall study findings and caveats: Compared with aged donors, long-lived donors showed fewer expanded clones, suggesting selection.

Points on this clonotype: The target antigen is unknown.

The V and J ends lost 4 bases and 4 bases respectively, with 11 bases between them. The V gene's germline CDR1 is SGHTA and CDR2 FQGNSA. The CDR3 contains 14 residues. It was with a sample-barcoded 5' primer and a J-beta primer mix that a second PCR of about 6 to 12 cycles was run. Using its own MiXCR run on the 5' RACE reads, TCRdb lists one record per CDR3 protein. The data contain 1.5 million to 2 million distinct CDR3 sequences, less than 50% of them singletons. The chain uses TRBV7-2 and TRBJ2-1, with a weak D call TRBD2 (5 bases). Source material: blood. This TCR came from a woman aged 40 to 55 in good health. The CDR3, as DNA: TGTGCCAGCAGCTCCCACCGGGGATACAATGAGCAGTTCTTC. Its protein is CASSSHRGYNEQFF.